The source of this T cell receptor beta chain is a study of Ad26.COV2.S vaccination and SARS-CoV-2 variants. Unmatched junction bases numbered 16, after V lost 5 bases and J lost 8 bases. Germline-derived CDR1 and CDR2 are GTSNPN and SVGIG (reference sequence). The length of the CDR3 is 16 residues. TCRdb's copy holds only in-frame clones and misses some; the assay was immunoSEQ multiplex PCR. The table lists about 350,000 clones, 85% of them singletons. This clone was seen only once. The antigen is not known. Study-wide points: Vaccine recipients surpassed placebo recipients in spike-specific TCR breadth.

Treatment indicated: around 19 received Ad26.COV2.S at low or high dose, single or two shots; about 5 received placebo; per-sample allocation not given. Sampling took place 63 days after the first vaccine or placebo injection. The starting material was peripheral blood, obtained in a trial of Ad26.COV2.S vaccine versus placebo. J is TRBJ2-2 and V is TRBV30, with 8 bases lining up with TRBD1. The clonotype originates from a person between 18 and 65 years old who received the Ad26.COV2.S COVID-19 vaccine or a placebo. The CDR3 region has the DNA TGTGCCTGGGATGAAGACAGGGGAGGATTGTATGGGGAGCTGTTTTTT. This codes for CAWDEDRGGLYGELFF.